One and the same sample provided the 18 T cell receptor beta chains below, sequenced in a study of blood T cell repertoires in COVID-19. Profiling relied on immunoSEQ multiplex PCR, and the TCRdb table lists in-frame clones only, not all of them. The sample has more than 200,000 clones, 80% to 90% seen once. Input material: peripheral blood. The source is a man in his forties or fifties with active or convalescent COVID-19.

The V call is TRBV7-3, the J call TRBJ2-1; D is perhaps TRBD2 (6 bases). This CDR3 is built from 16 residues. Germline V CDR1 and CDR2: SGHTA, FQGTGA. The germline V and J ends were trimmed by 5 bases and 0 bases, with 14 bases remaining between them. The CDR3 spells CASSPLASSSYNEQFF. The CDR3 DNA reads as TGTGCCAGCAGCCCCCTAGCGTCGAGCTCCTACAATGAGCAGTTCTTC.

The chain employs TRBV6-1 and TRBJ1-2, with a tentative D call TRBD1 (5 bases). The V gene lost 2 bases and the J gene lost 2 bases, with 9 bases spanning the gap. This CDR3 contains 14 residues. From germline, CDR1 is MNHNS and CDR2 SASEGT. The CDR3 DNA is TGTGCCAGCAGTGAAAGGTCAGGGAACTATGGCTACACCTTC. Residues: CASSERSGNYGYTF.

The V call is TRBV18, the J call TRBJ2-7, with D unresolved. The germline V gene has CDR1 KGHSH and CDR2 LQKENI. Trimming shortened V by 1 base and J by 3 bases, and 10 bases separated the two germline ends. The CDR3 is 14 residues long. The CDR3 loop is CASSPQESVYEQYF. CDR3 DNA: TGTGCCAGCTCACCACAGGAGTCGGTCTACGAGCAGTACTTC.

The chain joins TRBV19 to TRBJ1-5; D gene uncertain. V dropped 3 bases and J dropped 4 bases, with 16 bases sitting between them. CDR3 length: 16 residues. Looked up from germline, CDR1 is LNHDA and CDR2 is SQIVND (reference sequence). CDR3 bases: TGTGCCAGTAGTATTCGGGTAGTCGGATCAAATCAGCCCCAGCATTTT. Its protein product is CASSIRVVGSNQPQHF.

The chain has TRBV9 and TRBJ2-7, with 8 nucleotides matching TRBD2. CDR1 SGDLS and CDR2 YYNGEE come from the germline V gene. This CDR3 spans 17 amino acids. V was pared by 0 bases and J by 5 bases, with 13 bases of the junction left unmatched. DNA for the CDR3: TGTGCCAGCAGCGTAGTGGGGTCGGGGCGGGAGGCCGACGAGCAGTACTTC. Residues: CASSVVGSGREADEQYF.

This clone was found once. CDR3 DNA sequence: TGTGCCAGCAGCCAAGTTCCGGGACAGGGGAACACTGAAGCTTTCTTT. Translating gives CASSQVPGQGNTEAFF. The gene calls are TRBV3-1 (or the pseudogene TRBV3-2) and TRBJ1-1, with 9 bases that match TRBD1. Germline CDR1 is LGHDT and CDR2 is YNNKEL (reference sequence). V lost 1 base to trimming and J lost 1 base; unmatched junction nucleotides: 4. This CDR3 spans 16 amino acids.

The chain has TRBV2 and TRBJ2-5, with TRBD1 identical over 9 bases. Germline V gene lookup returns CDR1 SNHLY and CDR2 FYNNEI. V trimming: 6 bases; J trimming: 4 bases; junction bases outside the gene matches: 0. This CDR3 is built from 12 residues. The CDR3 reads CASRDRGETQYF. The CDR3 DNA reads TGTGCCAGCAGGGACAGGGGAGAGACCCAGTACTTC.

This chain uses TRBV29-1 with TRBJ1-5; 7 nucleotides line up with TRBD1. V was clipped by 4 bases and J by 8 bases; unmatched bases: 11. This CDR3 has 14 amino acids. Germline V lookup: CDR1 SQVTM, CDR2 ANQGSEA. This CDR3 is CSVAVEGASEPQHF. CDR3 in DNA: TGCAGCGTTGCCGTGGAGGGGGCGAGTGAGCCCCAGCATTTT.

The chain links TRBV5-4 to TRBJ1-1; 10 nucleotides agree with TRBD1. The CDR3 runs to 14 residues. In germline, CDR1 is SGHNT, CDR2 YYREEE (reference sequence). With V trimmed by 6 bases and J by 1 base, 3 bases remained unmatched. This chain's CDR3 is CASNDRGPNTEAFF. The CDR3 nucleotides are TGTGCCAGCAACGACAGGGGGCCGAACACTGAAGCTTTCTTT.

The rearrangement joins TRBV7-9 to TRBJ1-4; 7 bases are a match to TRBD1. Trimming cost V 4 bases and J 5 bases; bases outside gene matches: 7. Germline V lookup: CDR1 SEHNR, CDR2 FQNEAQ (reference sequence). This CDR3 contains 15 residues. Here the CDR3 reads CASSSPGQLNEKLFF. The CDR3 DNA sequence: TGTGCCAGCAGCTCACCGGGACAGCTGAATGAAAAACTGTTTTTT.

This clone has just a few counts. The V gene is TRBV28, the J gene TRBJ2-1; TRBD2 aligns across 10 bases. CDR3 length: 15 amino acids. V lost 5 bases, J lost 2 bases, and 3 bases stayed unmatched. CDR1 MDHEN and CDR2 SYDVKM come from the germline V gene. The CDR3 nucleotides are TGTGCCAGCAGTACGAGCGGGGGGGCCTACAATGAGCAGTTCTTC. Its protein is CASSTSGGAYNEQFF.

The chain combines TRBV10-3 with TRBJ2-7; 9 bases are a match to TRBD1. V dropped 4 bases and J dropped 5; count of bases not matched to a gene: 6. Germline values: CDR1 ENHRY, CDR2 SYGVKD. CDR3 length equals 14 residues. CDR3 nucleotide sequence: TGTGCCATCAGTGTCAGGACAGGGGTAGACGAGCAGTACTTC. Its protein is CAISVRTGVDEQYF.

The V and J genes are TRBV29-1 and TRBJ2-7; 7 bases are a match to TRBD2. The junction had 12 bases not matched to a gene; V was cut back by 4 bases and J by 3 bases. CDR1 is SQVTM and CDR2 is ANQGSEA in the germline V gene. This CDR3 has 15 amino acids. CDR3 loop: CSVASAGLYNYEQYF. The CDR3, as DNA: TGCAGCGTTGCATCGGCGGGACTATACAACTACGAGCAGTACTTC.

J is TRBJ2-1 and V is TRBV5-5; 8 bases match TRBD2. The V and J ends lost 4 bases and 8 bases, in that order; junction bases with no gene match: 14. CDR3 length equals 16 residues. Germline loops: CDR1 SGHKS, CDR2 YYEKEE (reference sequence). In DNA, the CDR3 is TGTGCCAGCAGCCCGGGGGGGAGCGGGAGAGGGGATGAGCAGTTCTTC. The encoded protein is CASSPGGSGRGDEQFF.

The chain carries TRBV7-8 and TRBJ1-5; TRBD1 might be the D (5 bases). CDR1 SGHVS and CDR2 FQNEAQ come from the germline V gene. This CDR3 spans 15 amino acids. Trimming cost V 5 bases and J 7 bases, with 18 bases left between them. The CDR3 is CASSPWDGGGQPQHF. The DNA for the CDR3 is TGTGCCAGCAGCCCCTGGGACGGGGGGGGGCAGCCCCAGCATTTT.

The genes are TRBV6-5 and TRBJ2-5, with D maybe TRBD2 (5 bases). The CDR3 consists of 13 residues. CDR1 and CDR2 (germline): MNHEY, SVGAGI. V lost 7 bases to trimming and J lost 2 bases, with 11 bases between them. DNA for the CDR3: TGTGCCAGCAAAGGAAGACTACAAGAGACCCAGTACTTC. Protein product: CASKGRLQETQYF.

The chain links TRBV30 to TRBJ2-5; 8 bases line up with TRBD1. J was trimmed by 5 bases and V by 1 base; bases with no gene match: 6. CDR1 and CDR2 (germline): GTSNPN, SVGIG (reference sequence). CDR3 size: 14 residues. This CDR3 is CAWSGSTGGETQYF. The DNA for the CDR3 is TGTGCCTGGAGTGGGAGTACAGGGGGTGAGACCCAGTACTTC.

The rearrangement joins TRBV30 to TRBJ1-4; D is undetermined. Per the germline V gene, CDR1 is GTSNPN and CDR2 is SVGIG (reference sequence). This CDR3 region has 13 residues. With 8 bases removed from V and 7 bases from J, the gap between germline ends came to 17 bases. The CDR3 sequence is CARSKRLSEKLFF. The CDR3 nucleotides read TGTGCCCGCTCAAAGAGGTTGAGTGAAAAACTGTTTTTT.